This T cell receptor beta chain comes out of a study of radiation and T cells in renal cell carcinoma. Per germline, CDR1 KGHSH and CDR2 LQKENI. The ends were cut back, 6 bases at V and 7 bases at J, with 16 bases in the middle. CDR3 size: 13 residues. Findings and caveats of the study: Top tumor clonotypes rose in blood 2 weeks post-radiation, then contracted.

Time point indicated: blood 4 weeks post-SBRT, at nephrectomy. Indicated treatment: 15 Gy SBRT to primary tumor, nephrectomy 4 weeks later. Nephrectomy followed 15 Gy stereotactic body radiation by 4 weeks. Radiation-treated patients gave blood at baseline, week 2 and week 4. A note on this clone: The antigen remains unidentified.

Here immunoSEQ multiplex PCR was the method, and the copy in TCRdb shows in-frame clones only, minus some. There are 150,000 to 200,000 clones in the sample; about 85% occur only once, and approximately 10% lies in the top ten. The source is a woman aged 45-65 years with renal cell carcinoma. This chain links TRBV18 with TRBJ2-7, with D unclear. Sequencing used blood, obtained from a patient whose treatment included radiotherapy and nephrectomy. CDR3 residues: CASSLNGQQEQYF. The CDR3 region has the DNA TGTGCCAGCTCCCTAAATGGTCAACAGGAGCAGTACTTC.